The entry below gives a single TCR beta chain sequence along with its context. The data were obtained in a study of blood T cell repertoires in COVID-19. Whole-study context: Both acute and convalescent COVID-19 samples were obtained from the United States, Italy and Spain.

Using immunoSEQ multiplex PCR, the repertoire was profiled, and TCRdb retains in-frame clones only, with some absent. This sample carries 310,000 or so clones, around four fifths of them seen once, and the ten largest clones take roughly 1.1%. The source of this sequence is a woman between 50 and 59 years old with acute or convalescent COVID-19. The source material was peripheral blood.

CDR3 loop: CASSSQGDQPQHF. In DNA, the CDR3 is TGCGCCAGCAGCTCCCAGGGGGATCAGCCCCAGCATTTT. The V gene is TRBV5-1, the J gene TRBJ1-5; 7 nucleotides agree with TRBD1. CDR3 size: 13 residues. The germline V gene encodes CDR1 SGHRS and CDR2 YFSETQ. The ends lost 3 bases at V and 5 bases at J; junction bases unmatched: 2.